This TCR beta chain originates from a study of T cells in Graves' hyperthyroidism and ophthalmopathy. This clonotype was counted at least ten times. There were TCR beta CDR3 regions amplified from RNA transcripts. RT-PCR in the first round (using the HTBI primer set) targeted the TCR CDR3. TCRdb fed the multiplex PCR reads into MiXCR, producing one record per CDR3 protein. The sample shows approximately 720,000 distinct CDR3 sequences, around 20% of them seen only once. CDR1 is SNHLY, CDR2 FYNNEI, per germline. Trimming pared 0 bases from V and 8 bases from J, leaving 16 bases between. This CDR3 is built from 16 residues.

The chain is built from TRBV2 and TRBJ1-4; D remains ambiguous. The sequence was obtained from a woman aged 45-65 years with Graves' hyperthyroidism that later progressed to Graves' ophthalmopathy. Sequenced material: blood. The CDR3 DNA follows: TGTGCCAGCAGTGAAGCGAGGACGGTGGGCTACGAAAAACTGTTTTTT. The encoded protein is CASSEARTVGYEKLFF.